One sample yielded the 22 T cell receptor beta chains listed below, sequenced in a study of blood T cell repertoires in COVID-19 (dated by TCRdb to the early 2020s). Receptor libraries were prepared by the immunoSEQ multiplex PCR assay. In TCRdb, the immuneACCESS table is reduced to in-frame sequences with V and J assigned. These tables do not hold every clone; where another copy was compared, an unresolved V gene accounts for under half, and the others remain unexplained. In all, the sample holds about 380,000 clones, and about 89% of those were seen once. The top ten clonotypes cover 1% to 1.5% of the sample. The sequenced sample consisted of PBMCs or T cells enriched from blood (not recorded which). These receptor sequences come from a man between 25 and 39 years old who had recovered from COVID-19.

This rearrangement joins TRBV11-1 to TRBJ1-2; no clear D gene. V was shortened by 3 bases and J by 2 bases, with 7 bases between the two germline ends. The germline CDR1 and CDR2 sequences are SGHAT and FQDESV (reference sequence). The CDR3 is 13 amino acids. Here the CDR3 reads CASSFRGNYGYTF. The CDR3 DNA is TGTGCCAGCAGCTTTCGAGGGAACTATGGCTACACCTTC.

The chain uses TRBV6-5 and TRBJ1-4; D perhaps matches TRBD1 (6 bases). Germline V gene data show CDR1 as MNHEY and CDR2 as SVGAGI. The CDR3 has 15 amino acids. Deletions cut 5 bases from V and 8 bases from J, with 18 bases between. CDR3 sequence reads: CASSPPQGEGEKLFF. The CDR3 nucleotides are TGTGCCAGCAGTCCTCCACAGGGAGAAGGGGAAAAACTGTTTTTT.

This chain links TRBV12-3 or TRBV12-4 with TRBJ1-2, with D possibly TRBD1 on 5 matching bases. This CDR3 is built from 13 residues. Deletions cut 3 bases from V and 5 bases from J, with 10 bases between. This CDR3 is CASSFETEYGYTF. The CDR3, as DNA: TGTGCCAGCAGTTTCGAGACAGAGTATGGCTACACCTTC.

V is TRBV2 and J is TRBJ1-5, with 7 bases matching TRBD1. The CDR3 contains 15 residues. The V segment lost 3 bases and the J segment 7 bases; nucleotides outside the gene matches: 9. Germline CDR1 is SNHLY and CDR2 is FYNNEI. In nucleotides, the CDR3 is TGTGCCAGCAGTGAGAATACGCAGGGGGTCCAGCCCCAGCATTTT. It encodes CASSENTQGVQPQHF.

This rearrangement joins TRBV9 to TRBJ1-2; a possible D gene is TRBD1 (6 bases). Trimming left V 4 bases short and J 10 bases short, with 14 bases between. Germline V lookup: CDR1 SGDLS, CDR2 YYNGEE. The CDR3 covers 12 residues. This chain's CDR3 is CASSNQGQVYTF. DNA of the CDR3: TGTGCCAGCAGCAACCAGGGACAAGTCTACACCTTC.

In this sample, this clone turned up once. The chain joins TRBV6-2 or TRBV6-3 to TRBJ1-6; TRBD1 might be the D (5 bases). The germline CDR1 and CDR2 sequences are MNHEY and SVGEGT. V dropped 2 bases and J dropped 7 bases, with 12 bases sitting between them. The CDR3 length is 15 residues. As DNA, the CDR3 is TGTGCCAGCAGTTACGAGGCAGGGCGGAATTCACCCCTCCACTTT. Translated, it gives CASSYEAGRNSPLHF.

There are a few counts of this clone. The rearrangement links TRBV3-1 (or the pseudogene TRBV3-2) to TRBJ1-1; tentatively, D is TRBD1 (5 bases). Germline V lookup: CDR1 LGHDT, CDR2 YNNKEL (reference sequence). Trimming took 1 base from V and 1 from J, leaving 7 bases between them. This CDR3 contains 14 residues. CDR3 sequence (DNA): TGTGCCAGCAGCCAAGTTCAGGGGAACACTGAAGCTTTCTTT. It encodes CASSQVQGNTEAFF.

The rearrangement links TRBV7-9 to TRBJ2-2; 8 bases fit TRBD1. Looked up from germline, CDR1 is SEHNR and CDR2 is FQNEAQ (reference sequence). With 5 bases clipped from V and 5 bases from J, the junction kept 13 bases outside the gene matches. The CDR3 covers 17 residues. The CDR3 coding sequence is TGTGCCAGCAGCCCTAGCCGAGGACAGGGAGGAACCGGGGAGCTGTTTTTT. Amino acid sequence: CASSPSRGQGGTGELFF.

V is TRBV27 and J is TRBJ1-5; possibly TRBD1 for D (5 bases). This CDR3 has 15 amino acids. Germline values: CDR1 MNHEY, CDR2 SMNVEV (reference sequence). Trimming took off 4 bases at V and 4 bases at J, with 14 bases between the two ends. This CDR3 reads CASSSTDSLNQPQHF. Here the CDR3 DNA reads TGTGCCAGCAGTTCGACCGACAGTCTTAATCAGCCCCAGCATTTT.

V usage is TRBV30 and J usage is TRBJ2-1; TRBD1 aligns across 12 bases. V lost 6 bases to trimming and J lost 7 bases; unmatched junction nucleotides: 7. CDR3 length: 14 amino acids. Germline-derived CDR1 and CDR2 are GTSNPN and SVGIG (reference sequence). CDR3 nucleotide sequence: TGTGCCTGCTGGGACAGGGGGCGAAGGAATGAGCAGTTCTTC. Its translation: CACWDRGRRNEQFF.

The gene calls are TRBV19 and TRBJ1-2; D perhaps matches TRBD1 (5 bases). The CDR3 length is 15 residues. Germline V gene data show CDR1 as LNHDA and CDR2 as SQIVND (reference sequence). Trimming took off 1 base at V and 4 bases at J, with 13 bases between the two ends. CDR3 in amino acids: CASSIASPGGYGYTF. CDR3 sequence (DNA): TGTGCCAGTAGTATAGCCTCACCGGGGGGCTATGGCTACACCTTC.

A few counts support this clone. The V and J genes are TRBV12-5 and TRBJ1-1; 7 nucleotides match TRBD1. Losses at the gene ends were 7 bases for V and 1 base for J; bases not matched to a gene: 6. The CDR3 is made up of 14 amino acids. The germline V gene encodes CDR1 LGHNT and CDR2 FRNRAP. The CDR3 here is CASAPGQSNTEAFF. CDR3 coding DNA: TGTGCTAGTGCCCCGGGACAGTCGAACACTGAAGCTTTCTTT.

Details on this clone: The sample carries other DNA sequences with the same CDR3. The chain employs TRBV6-5 and TRBJ2-2; 10 bases align to TRBD1. With 2 bases clipped from V and 3 bases from J, the junction kept 3 bases outside the gene matches. This CDR3 has 16 residues. CDR1 and CDR2 (germline): MNHEY, SVGAGI. CDR3 sequence (DNA): TGTGCCAGCAGTTACGGGACAGGGGTGTACACCGGGGAGCTGTTTTTT. Translated, it gives CASSYGTGVYTGELFF.

This clone was seen a single time. The genes are TRBV7-2 and TRBJ2-5; D possibly corresponds to TRBD1 (6 bases). There are 13 residues in the CDR3. V was cut by 4 bases and J by 3 bases, with 9 bases left in between. Germline assignment: CDR1 SGHTA and CDR2 FQGNSA. The CDR3 bases are TGTGCCAGCAGCTCGACAGGAGAAGAGACCCAGTACTTC. Its protein product is CASSSTGEETQYF.

This chain uses TRBV4-3 with TRBJ2-1; 9 bases agree with TRBD1. The CDR3 has 13 residues. CDR1 LGHNA and CDR2 YSLEER come from the germline V gene. Trimming at V came to 4 bases and at J to 9 bases, leaving 4 bases not matched to a gene. The CDR3: CASSRGQGGEQFF. CDR3 DNA sequence: TGCGCCAGCAGCCGGGGACAGGGAGGTGAGCAGTTCTTC.

The gene calls are TRBV2 and TRBJ1-4, with TRBD1 identical over 9 bases. V gave up 8 bases and J gave up 0 bases; unmatched junction bases: 7. The CDR3 sequence is 16 residues long. CDR1 and CDR2 from the germline V gene are SNHLY and FYNNEI. The CDR3 DNA sequence: TGTGCCAGCCGCGGGGGACAGGGTACAACTAATGAAAAACTGTTTTTT. Amino acids: CASRGGQGTTNEKLFF. The full variable domain, its missing parts supplied by reference TRBV2 and TRBJ1-4, is EPEVTQTPSHQVTQMGQEVILRCVPISNHLYFYWYRQILGQKVEFLVSFYNNEISEKSEIFDDQFSVERPDGSNFTLKIRSTKLEDSAMYFCASRGGQGTTNEKLFFGSGTQLSVL.

The chain uses TRBV24-1 and TRBJ1-5; D ambiguous. Germline V gene data show CDR1 as KGHDR and CDR2 as SFDVKD. The CDR3 consists of 15 residues. V was pared by 5 bases and J by 3 bases, with 13 bases between. CDR3 in amino acids: CATSGDYHTNQPQHF. In DNA, the CDR3 is TGTGCCACCAGTGGCGACTATCATACCAATCAGCCCCAGCATTTT.

Only one count was recorded for this clone. The V call is TRBV14, the J call TRBJ2-2; D is unclear. Germline values: CDR1 SGHDN, CDR2 FVKESK. The V end lost 4 bases, the J end lost 5 bases, and 17 bases lay between the germline ends. The CDR3 extends over 16 amino acids. Here the CDR3 DNA reads TGTGCCAGCAGCCGACTCCAAGAGGTTGGGACCGGGGAGCTGTTTTTT. It specifies CASSRLQEVGTGELFF.

As to this clone: This may come from a read error, since a much larger clone is one base off. This rearrangement joins TRBV3-1 (or the pseudogene TRBV3-2) to TRBJ2-2, with 12 bases lining up with TRBD2. V gave up 4 bases and J gave up 6 bases; unmatched junction bases: 3. The germline gives CDR1 LGHDT, CDR2 YNNKEL (reference sequence). The CDR3 covers 15 residues. The CDR3 DNA reads as TGTGCCAGCAGCCCGACTAGCGGGGGAGCCGGGGAGCTGTTTTTT. It translates to CASSPTSGGAGELFF.

The chain links TRBV2 to TRBJ1-2; 8 bases agree with TRBD1. The germline CDR1 and CDR2 sequences are SNHLY and FYNNEI. V lost 5 bases, J lost 5 bases, and 7 bases stayed unmatched. The CDR3 has 14 amino acids. This chain's CDR3 is CASSPLTGDYGYTF. CDR3 in DNA: TGTGCCAGCAGTCCTTTGACAGGGGATTATGGCTACACCTTC.

The CDR3 sequence: CASSSEYRGGKETQYF. In DNA, the CDR3 is TGTGCCAGCAGCTCCGAATACAGGGGCGGAAAGGAGACCCAGTACTTC. The chain carries TRBV7-7 and TRBJ2-5, with 7 bases aligning to TRBD1. The CDR3 length is 16 residues. Losses at the gene ends were 4 bases for V and 5 bases for J; bases not matched to a gene: 13. Germline CDR1 and CDR2: SSHAT and FNYEAQ (reference sequence).

The chain has TRBV5-4 and TRBJ2-3, with D maybe TRBD2 (5 bases). Looked up from germline, CDR1 is SGHNT and CDR2 is YYREEE (reference sequence). This CDR3 comprises 14 residues. Trimming removed 7 bases from V and 1 base from J, with 13 bases in between. The chain's CDR3 is CASSLEGGTDTQYF. The CDR3 bases are TGTGCCAGCTCCCTAGAGGGTGGCACAGATACGCAGTATTTT. Together with reference TRBV5-4 and TRBJ2-3, the CDR3 gives the full variable domain: ETGVTQSPTHLIKTRGQQVTLRCSSQSGHNTVSWYQQALGQGPQFIFQYYREEENGRGNFPPRFSGLQFPNYSSELNVNALELDDSALYLCASSLEGGTDTQYFGPGTRLTVL.